These 29 T cell receptor beta chains were sequenced from one sample in a study of T cell responses to AZD1222 COVID-19 vaccine. The table came from immunoSEQ multiplex PCR; TCRdb's copy has only in-frame clones and leaves some out. The table records some 150,000 clones, over 75% of them present only once. The sequenced sample was peripheral blood, obtained on day 0 of AZD1222 vaccination. The receptor set was obtained from an adult in good health.

This clone showed up just once. CDR3 residues: CASSLSGTNEKLFF. CDR3 nucleotides: TGCGCCAGCAGCTTGTCGGGAACTAATGAAAAACTGTTTTTT. The chain is built from TRBV5-1 and TRBJ1-4; unclear D gene. The V gene's germline CDR1 is SGHRS and CDR2 YFSETQ. This CDR3 has 14 amino acids. Trimming stripped 1 base from V and 1 base from J, with 5 bases between.

V gene TRBV28 combines with J gene TRBJ2-7, with 12 bases lining up with TRBD2. The V segment lost 6 bases and the J segment 10 bases; nucleotides outside the gene matches: 13. The CDR3 runs to 15 residues. The germline gives CDR1 MDHEN, CDR2 SYDVKM. CDR3 in DNA: TGTGCCAGCAGCGACTCACTAGCGGGAGGATTTTACCAGTACTTC. Translated, it gives CASSDSLAGGFYQYF.

The V call is TRBV10-3, the J call TRBJ1-1; no reliable D call. V dropped 0 bases and J dropped 2 bases, with 10 bases sitting between them. Germline lookup yields CDR1 ENHRY and CDR2 SYGVKD. This CDR3 spans 15 amino acids. The CDR3 bases are TGTGCCATCAGTGAGTCGCAAGACCTAAACACTGAAGCTTTCTTT. Its translation: CAISESQDLNTEAFF.

The V gene is TRBV11-2, the J gene TRBJ2-3; 7 bases are a match to TRBD2. After removal of 5 bases from V and 4 bases from J, the junction contained 9 bases not matched to a gene. The CDR3 extends over 15 amino acids. CDR1 and CDR2 from the germline V gene are SGHAT and FQNNGV. The CDR3 DNA is TGTGCCAGCAGCCGCGGGAGAGGGATAGCAGATACGCAGTATTTT. This encodes CASSRGRGIADTQYF.

The rearrangement links TRBV28 to TRBJ1-2; no reliable D call. The length of the CDR3 is 14 residues. Germline V gene sequence: CDR1 MDHEN, CDR2 SYDVKM. The V end lost 5 bases, the J end lost 2 bases, and 12 bases lay between the germline ends. In DNA form, the CDR3 reads TGTGCCAGCAGTGGGAGTCAGATCAACTATGGCTACACCTTC. Protein sequence: CASSGSQINYGYTF.

This rearrangement joins TRBV3-1 (or the pseudogene TRBV3-2) to TRBJ2-1; TRBD2 aligns across 7 bases. This CDR3 has 15 residues. Germline CDR1 LGHDT, CDR2 YNNKEL (reference sequence). Trimming removed 1 base from V and 8 bases from J; junction bases left unmatched: 8. The CDR3 region is CASSQVGGIGDEQFF. The CDR3 DNA reads as TGTGCCAGCAGCCAAGTCGGGGGGATTGGGGATGAGCAGTTCTTC.

The chain has TRBV28 and TRBJ2-7; D is perhaps TRBD2 (5 bases). Germline V CDR1 and CDR2: MDHEN, SYDVKM. The CDR3 has 16 residues. V lost 0 bases and J lost 2, with 14 bases in between. DNA for the CDR3: TGTGCCAGCAGTTTATGGTCCGTGGCGGGCACCTACGAGCAGTACTTC. Protein: CASSLWSVAGTYEQYF.

The chain couples TRBV5-4 to TRBJ1-2; 7 nucleotides align to TRBD1. Germline lookup yields CDR1 SGHNT and CDR2 YYREEE (reference sequence). This CDR3 is 18 amino acids long. After removal of 4 bases from V and 1 base from J, the junction contained 16 bases not matched to a gene. In DNA, the CDR3 is TGTGCCAGCAGCCCTCCGGTCGGGACAGCCCACCATAACTATGGCTACACCTTC. Residues: CASSPPVGTAHHNYGYTF.

The chain employs TRBV14 and TRBJ1-2; D is unresolved. The CDR3 length is 14 residues. Germline assignment: CDR1 SGHDN and CDR2 FVKESK. Trimming removed 5 bases at V and 5 bases at J, with 15 bases between. Here the CDR3 reads CASSSDRTRYGYTF. CDR3 coding DNA: TGTGCCAGCAGCTCGGACCGCACTCGATATGGCTACACCTTC. The full variable domain, with the rest looked up from reference TRBV14 and TRBJ1-2, is EAGVTQFPSHSVIEKGQTVTLRCDPISGHDNLYWYRRVMGKEIKFLLHFVKESKQDESGMPNNRFLAERTGGTYSTLKVQPAELEDSGVYFCASSSDRTRYGYTFGSGTRLTVV.

This chain links TRBV28 with TRBJ1-5; D is possibly TRBD1 (6 bases). Looked up from germline, CDR1 is MDHEN and CDR2 is SYDVKM. Between the trimmed V and J ends, which lost 8 bases and 0 bases, there was a span of 20 bases. This CDR3 is built from 17 residues. The CDR3 DNA reads as TGTGCCAGCCTTCGTCCGGGACAAGAATATAGCAATCAGCCCCAGCATTTT. This encodes CASLRPGQEYSNQPQHF.

The gene calls are TRBV11-2 and TRBJ2-7, with TRBD2 matching 12 bases. Trimming cost V 1 base and J 9 bases; bases outside gene matches: 4. Germline assignment: CDR1 SGHAT and CDR2 FQNNGV. The CDR3 totals 14 residues. The DNA for the CDR3 is TGTGCCAGCAGCTTAGGGCTAGCGGGAGGGGGGCAGTACTTC. Protein sequence: CASSLGLAGGGQYF.

In this sample, this clone turned up a few times. J is TRBJ2-7 and V is TRBV2; 8 positions match TRBD2. This CDR3 spans 16 amino acids. The V gene end was trimmed by 3 bases and the J gene end by 3 bases; junction bases not matched to a gene: 10. The V gene's germline CDR1 is SNHLY and CDR2 FYNNEI. Written as DNA, the CDR3 is TGTGCCAGCAGTGATACTAGCGGCTCAATCCTCTACGAGCAGTACTTC. It yields the protein CASSDTSGSILYEQYF.

This chain links TRBV27 with TRBJ2-7; D may be TRBD1 or TRBD2 (5 bases each). This CDR3 is built from 13 residues. V lost 3 bases and J 5 bases, leaving 11 bases between the germline ends. Per the germline V gene, CDR1 is MNHEY and CDR2 is SMNVEV (reference sequence). The CDR3 here is CASSLRGPHEQYF. CDR3 bases: TGTGCCAGCAGTTTGAGGGGTCCCCACGAGCAGTACTTC.

The chain has TRBV2 and TRBJ1-5; D gene ambiguous. Looked up from germline, CDR1 is SNHLY and CDR2 is FYNNEI. Trimming left V 5 bases short and J 6 bases short, with 11 bases between. This CDR3 has 13 amino acids. The CDR3 DNA reads as TGTGCCAGCAGTTTATGGGTGAGTCAGCCCCAGCATTTT. Protein sequence: CASSLWVSQPQHF.

The chain carries TRBV21-1 and TRBJ2-1; TRBD2 was called by the table and not checked on the DNA. TRBV21-1 is recorded as a pseudogene. There are 23 residues in the CDR3. CDR3 coding DNA: TGTGCCAGCAGCTCCCCCGGGGGACGCAACGGGACTAGCGGGGGAGTCTCCTACAATGAGCAGTTCTTC. This translates into CASSSPGGRNGTSGGVSYNEQFF.

This clone has a single count. The rearrangement joins TRBV5-4 to TRBJ1-6; D possibly corresponds to TRBD1 (6 bases). This CDR3 has 12 amino acids. CDR1 is SGHNT, CDR2 YYREEE, per germline (reference sequence). Here the CDR3 reads CAAGAYNSPLHF. The CDR3 DNA is TGTGCTGCGGGGGCTTATAATTCACCCCTCCACTTT.

This chain links TRBV6-4 with TRBJ2-2, with D unresolved. There are 14 residues in the CDR3. CDR1 and CDR2 from the germline V gene are MRHNA and SNTAGT. Trimming took off 7 bases at V and 5 bases at J, with 14 bases between the two ends. As DNA, the CDR3 is TGTGCCAGCAAAAGGACCGTAGGGACCGGGGAGCTGTTTTTT. Protein sequence: CASKRTVGTGELFF.

This chain uses TRBV7-9 with TRBJ2-7; the D gene is possibly TRBD2 (5 bases). Trimming shortened V by 0 bases and J by 5 bases, and 8 bases separated the two germline ends. In germline, CDR1 is SEHNR, CDR2 FQNEAQ (reference sequence). CDR3 length equals 13 residues. In DNA, the CDR3 is TGTGCCAGCAGCTTAGCGAAGAGGGACGAGCAGTACTTC. It translates to CASSLAKRDEQYF.

This chain uses TRBV9 with TRBJ2-1; perhaps TRBD1 as D (5 bases). Germline V lookup: CDR1 SGDLS, CDR2 YYNGEE. The V end lost 4 bases, the J end lost 0 bases, and 14 bases lay between the germline ends. The CDR3 runs to 16 residues. The CDR3 nucleotides are TGTGCCAGCAGCCCTTTCCAGGGCAGCTCCTACAATGAGCAGTTCTTC. Its translation: CASSPFQGSSYNEQFF.

V and J are TRBV5-4 and TRBJ2-3, with a weak D call TRBD2 (6 bases). The CDR3 covers 15 residues. In germline, CDR1 is SGHNT, CDR2 YYREEE (reference sequence). V shed 4 bases and J shed 4 bases, with 16 bases lying between them. CDR3: CASSAWGVWADTQYF. DNA of the CDR3: TGTGCCAGCAGCGCCTGGGGGGTTTGGGCAGATACGCAGTATTTT.

The V call is TRBV4-1, the J call TRBJ1-6, with 11 bases that match TRBD1. Germline CDR1 is MGHRA and CDR2 is YSYEKL. The CDR3 extends over 16 amino acids. V lost 3 bases to trimming and J lost 6 bases; unmatched junction nucleotides: 4. The CDR3 here is CASSHGQGASNSPLHF. CDR3 DNA sequence: TGCGCCAGCAGCCACGGACAGGGGGCCTCTAATTCACCCCTCCACTTT.

V usage is TRBV7-9 and J usage is TRBJ1-1; D remains unclear. CDR3 length: 13 residues. Germline lookup yields CDR1 SEHNR and CDR2 FQNEAQ (reference sequence). Trimming cost V 5 bases and J 5 bases, with 12 bases left between them. The CDR3 DNA reads TGTGCCAGCAGCCCCCTCTCGAGGACTGAAGCTTTCTTT. Translated, it gives CASSPLSRTEAFF.

A note on this clone: Other DNA sequences within the sample encode an identical CDR3. The chain recombines TRBV27 with TRBJ2-7; D is unclear. CDR1 is MNHEY, CDR2 SMNVEV, per germline (reference sequence). Trimming took 2 bases from V and 1 from J, leaving 6 bases between them. CDR3 length: 13 residues. The CDR3, as DNA: TGTGCCAGCAGTTTAGGACGATCCTACGAGCAGTACTTC. As protein: CASSLGRSYEQYF.

V gene TRBV5-1 combines with J gene TRBJ1-2; D is undetermined. Trimming removed 4 bases at V and 3 bases at J, with 10 bases between. In germline, CDR1 is SGHRS, CDR2 YFSETQ. CDR3 size: 13 residues. The CDR3 reads CASSEDGYYGYTF. DNA of the CDR3: TGCGCCAGCAGCGAGGACGGTTACTATGGCTACACCTTC.

V usage is TRBV19 and J usage is TRBJ2-2; 9 nucleotides match TRBD2. The CDR3 consists of 16 residues. Germline loops: CDR1 LNHDA, CDR2 SQIVND (reference sequence). Unmatched junction bases numbered 7, after V lost 3 bases and J lost 5 bases. Here the CDR3 DNA reads TGTGCCAGTAGTATGGGTCCAGCGGGAGGAACCGGGGAGCTGTTTTTT. Its protein is CASSMGPAGGTGELFF.

This chain links TRBV6-2 or TRBV6-3 with TRBJ2-1; possible D gene TRBD1, 6 bases. This CDR3 is built from 15 residues. Germline V gene sequence: CDR1 MNHEY, CDR2 SVGEGT. The ends were cut back, 2 bases at V and 5 bases at J, with 13 bases in the middle. DNA for the CDR3: TGTGCCAGCAGTTACGTTGGGACACCAAACAATGAGCAGTTCTTC. It yields the protein CASSYVGTPNNEQFF.

The rearrangement uses TRBV5-4 and TRBJ1-3; D unclear. The CDR3 loop spans 16 amino acids. CDR1 and CDR2 from the germline V gene are SGHNT and YYREEE (reference sequence). The V end lost 4 bases, the J end lost 0 bases, and 14 bases lay between the germline ends. CDR3 sequence reads: CASSPPTASSGNTIYF. The CDR3 DNA reads TGTGCCAGCAGCCCCCCGACTGCTTCCTCTGGAAACACCATATATTTT.

The CDR3, as DNA: TGTGCCAGCAGCGTCCGGGACAGTAGCTCCTACGAGCAGTACTTC. Residues: CASSVRDSSSYEQYF. The J gene is TRBJ2-7, the V gene TRBV9; 7 nucleotides match TRBD1. J was trimmed by 0 bases and V by 2 bases; bases with no gene match: 5. Germline V CDR1 and CDR2: SGDLS, YYNGEE. The CDR3 consists of 15 residues.

The sample holds one count of this clone. V and J are TRBV13 and TRBJ1-1; TRBD1 aligns across 9 bases. This CDR3 is 15 amino acids long. J lost 0 bases, V lost 5 bases, and 4 bases had no gene match. Germline lookup yields CDR1 PRHDT and CDR2 FYEKMQ (reference sequence). CDR3 in amino acids: CASSPGTGLNTEAFF. CDR3 in DNA: TGTGCCAGCAGCCCCGGGACAGGGCTGAACACTGAAGCTTTCTTT.